This T cell receptor beta chain was captured in a study of shared clonotypes between healthy human individuals. At the level of the study: Three CD4 naive, three CD4 memory, two CD8 naive and one CD8 memory plate were used per donor.

The CDR3 consists of 15 residues. Trimming pared 3 bases from V and 3 bases from J, leaving 15 bases between. Germline V lookup: CDR1 LNHDA, CDR2 SQIVND (reference sequence). About this clone: As yet, its antigen is unknown.

Splitting the CD4+ cells yielded a CD45RA+ naive subset and a CD45RA-negative memory subset. Whole-study results and caveats: Among non-shared clonotypes, generation probabilities were lower than among those shared by all four donors.

Clones were read by immunoSEQ multiplex PCR, and TCRdb kept only the in-frame ones, dropping some. The data hold about 980,000 clones, with about three quarters observed a single time. Sequenced material: memory CD4+ T cells sorted from blood. Subset reported: CD45RA-negative fraction. This receptor was identified in a man aged 18 to 30 in good health. The chain combines TRBV19 with TRBJ2-7, with D possibly matching TRBD2 (5 bases). CDR3 sequence (DNA): TGTGCCAGTAGTATTTCCCGCGGGCAGAGCTACGAGCAGTACTTC. It yields the protein CASSISRGQSYEQYF.